This T cell receptor beta chain came from a study of beta chain features in type 1 diabetes. General study findings and limits: Compared to healthy donors, patients appeared to have naive, central memory and Treg TCRB repertoires that were more alike. Cells with high TCR expression could be over-represented by cDNA sequencing.

The whole isolated RNA underwent reverse transcription, so sequencing captured expressed TCRB transcripts. Mean read depth for naive, central memory and regulatory T cell samples was roughly 4 million reads. Data came from immunoSEQ multiplex PCR; TCRdb stores just in-frame clones and leaves some out. The profile covers some 330,000 clones, with approximately 10% appearing a single time and about 0.015% taken by the ten largest. In regard to this clone: What it binds is not known.

The authors sorted CD4+ naive, central memory, regulatory and stem cell-like memory cells via CD45RO/CCR7/CD25/CD127/CD95/CD27. The sample taken for sequencing was naive CD4+ T cells from blood. The source is a woman in her thirties in good health.

The CDR3 region is CASSLGASEDTQYF. The CDR3, as DNA: TGTGCCAGCAGCTTAGGCGCCTCGGAGGATACGCAGTATTTT. V gene TRBV7-3 combines with J gene TRBJ2-3; D remains unclear. V was shortened by 2 bases and J by 6 bases, with 12 bases between the two germline ends. Germline V gene lookup returns CDR1 SGHTA and CDR2 FQGTGA. The CDR3 has 14 residues.